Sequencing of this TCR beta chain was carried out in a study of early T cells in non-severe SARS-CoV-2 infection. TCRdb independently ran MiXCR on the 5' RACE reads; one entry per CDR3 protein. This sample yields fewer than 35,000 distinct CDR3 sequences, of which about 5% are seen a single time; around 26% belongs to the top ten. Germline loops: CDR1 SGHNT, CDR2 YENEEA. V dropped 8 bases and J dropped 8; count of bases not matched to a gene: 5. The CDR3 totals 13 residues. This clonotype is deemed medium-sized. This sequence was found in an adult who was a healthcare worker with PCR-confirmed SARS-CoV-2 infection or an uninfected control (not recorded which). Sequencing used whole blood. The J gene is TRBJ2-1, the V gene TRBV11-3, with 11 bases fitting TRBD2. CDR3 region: CASETSGTDEQFF. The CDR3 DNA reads TGTGCCAGCGAGACTAGCGGGACGGATGAGCAGTTCTTC.